The present T cell receptor (beta chain) was sequenced within a study of T cell responses to AZD1222 COVID-19 vaccine. Concerning this clone: Antigen specificity is unknown.

The study, taken as a whole, reports: Baseline seropositivity characterized only six AZD1222 recipients.

The protocol was immunoSEQ multiplex PCR, while the TCRdb copy is restricted to in-frame clones and leaves out a portion. The table records 110,000 or so clones, approximately 85% of them present only once. The clonotype comes from an adult in good health. This specimen consisted of peripheral blood, obtained on day 0 of AZD1222 vaccination.

The CDR3: CASSLALSSYEQYF. The CDR3 DNA sequence: TGCGCCAGCAGCCTGGCGCTTAGCTCCTACGAGCAGTACTTC. The chain carries TRBV5-1 and TRBJ2-7; D is unresolved. Germline V gene data show CDR1 as SGHRS and CDR2 as YFSETQ. This CDR3 spans 14 amino acids. V lost 4 bases, J lost 0 bases, and 11 bases lay in between.